The rows below give T cell receptor beta chains drawn from one sample of a study of blood T cell repertoires in COVID-19. Clones were read by immunoSEQ multiplex PCR, and TCRdb kept only the in-frame ones, dropping some. The sample carries approximately 88,000 clones, 60% to 85% recorded once. The sample comprised peripheral blood. These receptors were obtained from a human donor in a cohort sampled during active COVID-19. Each CDR3 is given with its conserved first and last residue. Each record gives: D gene, V gene, J gene, clone size, CDR3 DNA, CDR3 protein. The D gene is left open where the match is weak. For some rows the clone size is stated as once, few or many, or as a class when expanded; others skip it.

D gene: -
V gene: TRBV7-2
J gene: TRBJ1-6
clone size: -
CDR3 DNA: TGTGCCAGCAGCTTAGGGGAAACAGTGAGGGTGTCACCCCTCCACTTT
CDR3 protein: CASSLGETVRVSPLHF

D gene: TRBD1
V gene: TRBV4-1
J gene: TRBJ2-1
clone size: -
CDR3 DNA: TGCGCCAGCAGCCGAACGACAGGGGGCGAGCAGTTCTTC
CDR3 protein: CASSRTTGGEQFF

D gene: TRBD2
V gene: TRBV7-7
J gene: TRBJ2-2
clone size: -
CDR3 DNA: TGTGCTAGCGGGAGCGGGAGGGACACCGGGGAGCTGTTTTTT
CDR3 protein: CASGSGRDTGELFF

D gene: TRBD2
V gene: TRBV7-2
J gene: TRBJ2-7
clone size: few
CDR3 DNA: TGTGCCAGCAGCGCATATGGTGGGACTAGCGGATCGTCGGCCTACGAGCAGTACTTC
CDR3 protein: CASSAYGGTSGSSAYEQYF

D gene: -
V gene: TRBV5-1
J gene: TRBJ2-1
clone size: -
CDR3 DNA: TGCGCCAGCAACCTAGCGAACTCCTACAATGAGCAGTTCTTC
CDR3 protein: CASNLANSYNEQFF

D gene: -
V gene: TRBV30
J gene: TRBJ1-5
clone size: -
CDR3 DNA: TGTGCCTGGAGTCTCGGGAAAGGGAATCAGCCCCAGCATTTT
CDR3 protein: CAWSLGKGNQPQHF

D gene: TRBD1
V gene: TRBV7-9
J gene: TRBJ1-5
clone size: few
CDR3 DNA: TGTGCCAGCAGCTTAACAGGGGGTGAAGAGCCCCAGCATTTT
CDR3 protein: CASSLTGGEEPQHF

D gene: TRBD2
V gene: TRBV4-1
J gene: TRBJ2-7
clone size: -
CDR3 DNA: TGCGCCAGCAGCCAAGATACTAGCGGGAGGGGATTGTACGAGCAGTACTTC
CDR3 protein: CASSQDTSGRGLYEQYF

D gene: -
V gene: TRBV20-1
J gene: TRBJ2-7
clone size: few
CDR3 DNA: TGCAGTGCTAGTAGTCGGGGTCTCGAGCAGTACTTC
CDR3 protein: CSASSRGLEQYF

D gene: -
V gene: TRBV5-6
J gene: TRBJ2-7
clone size: -
CDR3 DNA: TGTGCCAGCAGCTTTCGAGGGTGGCCCTACGAGCAGTACTTC
CDR3 protein: CASSFRGWPYEQYF

D gene: TRBD2
V gene: TRBV29-1
J gene: TRBJ2-3
clone size: -
CDR3 DNA: TGCAGCGTTAGGGGACTAGCGGGAGGACTCACAGATACGCAGTATTTT
CDR3 protein: CSVRGLAGGLTDTQYF

D gene: -
V gene: TRBV28
J gene: TRBJ2-2
clone size: -
CDR3 DNA: TGTGCCAGCAGACCAACAGACGCGAACACCGGGGAGCTGTTTTTT
CDR3 protein: CASRPTDANTGELFF

D gene: -
V gene: TRBV28
J gene: TRBJ1-4
clone size: -
CDR3 DNA: TGTGCCAGCAGGCACCCAGCAACTAATGAAAAACTGTTTTTT
CDR3 protein: CASRHPATNEKLFF

D gene: TRBD2
V gene: TRBV11-1
J gene: TRBJ2-2
clone size: -
CDR3 DNA: TGTGCCAGCAGCCCGGGGGGGCCTGGCGGGGAGCTGTTTTTT
CDR3 protein: CASSPGGPGGELFF

D gene: TRBD2
V gene: TRBV4-1
J gene: TRBJ2-7
clone size: -
CDR3 DNA: TGCGCCAGCAGCCAAGATCGAGGCGGGAGCTCCTACGAGCAGTACTTC
CDR3 protein: CASSQDRGGSSYEQYF

D gene: TRBD1
V gene: TRBV20-1
J gene: TRBJ1-1
clone size: -
CDR3 DNA: TGCAGCGGGGACAGGGACACTGAAGCTTTCTTT
CDR3 protein: CSGDRDTEAFF

D gene: TRBD1
V gene: TRBV11-2
J gene: TRBJ1-6
clone size: few
CDR3 DNA: TGTGCCAGCAGCGGACAGGGGAATAATTCACCCCTCCACTTT
CDR3 protein: CASSGQGNNSPLHF

D gene: -
V gene: TRBV2
J gene: TRBJ2-7
clone size: -
CDR3 DNA: TGTGCCAGCAGGCTGCAGGGGTTAGACGAGCAGTACTTC
CDR3 protein: CASRLQGLDEQYF

D gene: TRBD1
V gene: TRBV27
J gene: TRBJ2-5
clone size: -
CDR3 DNA: TGTGCCAGCAGGCTATTAGGGACAGAAGAGACCCAGTACTTC
CDR3 protein: CASRLLGTEETQYF

D gene: -
V gene: TRBV7-2
J gene: TRBJ2-1
clone size: -
CDR3 DNA: TGTGCCAGCAGCCTGGGGGCGGGGGCTTACAATGAGCAGTTCTTC
CDR3 protein: CASSLGAGAYNEQFF

D gene: TRBD1
V gene: TRBV7-3
J gene: TRBJ2-6
clone size: -
CDR3 DNA: TGTGCCAGCAGCCTAGGGACAGGGAGTGGGGCCAACGTCCTGACTTTC
CDR3 protein: CASSLGTGSGANVLTF

D gene: -
V gene: TRBV5-4
J gene: TRBJ1-3
clone size: -
CDR3 DNA: TGTGCCAGCAGCGAAACCCGGGGGGGCCGATCTGGAAACACCATATATTTT
CDR3 protein: CASSETRGGRSGNTIYF

D gene: TRBD1
V gene: TRBV7-9
J gene: TRBJ1-4
clone size: -
CDR3 DNA: TGTGCCAGCAGCACACAGGGGCTCACTAATGAAAAACTGTTTTTT
CDR3 protein: CASSTQGLTNEKLFF

D gene: -
V gene: TRBV5-1
J gene: TRBJ2-1
clone size: -
CDR3 DNA: TGCGCCAGCAGCTTGGCGACAGCCTCCTACAATGAGCAGTTCTTC
CDR3 protein: CASSLATASYNEQFF

D gene: -
V gene: TRBV21-1
J gene: TRBJ1-4
clone size: -
CDR3 DNA: TGTGCCAGCAGCAGGAAGTTGGAGGCAGACCTAACTCATAAACTGTTTTTT
CDR3 protein: CASSRKLEADLTHKLFF

D gene: TRBD1
V gene: TRBV7-8
J gene: TRBJ2-3
clone size: once
CDR3 DNA: TGTGCCAGCAGCTTGGGGACAGGGTCAGATACGCAGTATTTT
CDR3 protein: CASSLGTGSDTQYF

D gene: TRBD1
V gene: TRBV25-1
J gene: TRBJ1-2
clone size: few
CDR3 DNA: TGTGCCAGCAGTGGGAACCTGGACAGGGAAGTTAGATGGTATGGCTACACCTTC
CDR3 protein: CASSGNLDREVRWYGYTF

D gene: -
V gene: TRBV7-9
J gene: TRBJ1-2
clone size: -
CDR3 DNA: TGTGCCAGCAGCCCCAGGTCTAACTATGGCTACACCTTC
CDR3 protein: CASSPRSNYGYTF

D gene: -
V gene: TRBV2
J gene: TRBJ1-5
clone size: -
CDR3 DNA: TGTGCCAGCAGTGAAGACAGGGGCAATCAGCCCCAGCATTTT
CDR3 protein: CASSEDRGNQPQHF

D gene: -
V gene: TRBV28
J gene: TRBJ1-5
clone size: -
CDR3 DNA: TGTGCCAGCAGTTTATTAAGAGGTACCAATCAGCCCCAGCATTTT
CDR3 protein: CASSLLRGTNQPQHF

D gene: -
V gene: TRBV5-4
J gene: TRBJ2-6
clone size: once
CDR3 DNA: TGTGCCAGCAGCTTGGAGTTTGGGGGCGGTGGGGCCAACGTCCTGACTTTC
CDR3 protein: CASSLEFGGGGANVLTF

D gene: -
V gene: TRBV5-8
J gene: TRBJ1-5
clone size: -
CDR3 DNA: TGTGCCAGCAGCTTGGAAGCAGGGCCCCAGCATTTT
CDR3 protein: CASSLEAGPQHF

D gene: -
V gene: TRBV18
J gene: TRBJ1-1
clone size: -
CDR3 DNA: TGTGCCAGCTCACAAAATACCCCGGGAGCGCCGTTGGCTTTCTTT
CDR3 protein: CASSQNTPGAPLAFF

D gene: TRBD1
V gene: TRBV4-3
J gene: TRBJ1-4
clone size: -
CDR3 DNA: TGCGCCAGCAGCCAATCGAGACAGGGAAAGGGTGGGGTTAATAATGAAAAACTGTTTTTT
CDR3 protein: CASSQSRQGKGGVNNEKLFF

D gene: -
V gene: TRBV9
J gene: TRBJ2-7
clone size: -
CDR3 DNA: TGTGCCAGCAGCGTAGTGGCAGGGTCCTACGAGCAGTACTTC
CDR3 protein: CASSVVAGSYEQYF

D gene: -
V gene: TRBV14
J gene: TRBJ2-2
clone size: -
CDR3 DNA: TGTGCCAGCAGCCGGCAAACAACCGGGGAGCTGTTTTTT
CDR3 protein: CASSRQTTGELFF

D gene: -
V gene: TRBV28
J gene: TRBJ2-2
clone size: -
CDR3 DNA: TGTGCCAGCAGTTTATGGTCCTTCACCGGGGAGCTGTTTTTT
CDR3 protein: CASSLWSFTGELFF

D gene: TRBD1
V gene: TRBV5-4
J gene: TRBJ2-1
clone size: -
CDR3 DNA: TGTGCCAGCAGCTTGGTTGGGACAGGGGCCTACAATGAGCAGTTCTTC
CDR3 protein: CASSLVGTGAYNEQFF

D gene: TRBD2
V gene: TRBV15
J gene: TRBJ2-5
clone size: -
CDR3 DNA: TGTGCCACCAGCAGAGGACTAGCGGGAGAAGAGACCCAGTACTTC
CDR3 protein: CATSRGLAGEETQYF

D gene: -
V gene: TRBV30
J gene: TRBJ1-6
clone size: -
CDR3 DNA: TGTGCCTGGAGTGCGGGACAATATAATTCACCCCTCCACTTT
CDR3 protein: CAWSAGQYNSPLHF

D gene: -
V gene: TRBV5-8
J gene: TRBJ1-2
clone size: -
CDR3 DNA: TGTGCCAGCAGCTTGGGAGGTGATCCTTATGGCTACACCTTC
CDR3 protein: CASSLGGDPYGYTF

D gene: -
V gene: TRBV6-2/TRBV6-3
J gene: TRBJ1-3
clone size: once
CDR3 DNA: TGTGCCAGCAGTTACCGCGGTCCAGGAGACTACTCTGGAAACACCATATATTTT
CDR3 protein: CASSYRGPGDYSGNTIYF

D gene: TRBD2
V gene: TRBV24-1
J gene: TRBJ2-3
clone size: once
CDR3 DNA: TGTGCCACCAGTGATTTTAGCGGGAGGGCAAGGGATACGCAGTATTTT
CDR3 protein: CATSDFSGRARDTQYF

D gene: TRBD2
V gene: TRBV19
J gene: TRBJ2-1
clone size: -
CDR3 DNA: TGTGCCAGTAGTACAGCTCTAGCGGGAGAGAGCTCCTACAATGAGCAGTTCTTC
CDR3 protein: CASSTALAGESSYNEQFF

D gene: TRBD1
V gene: TRBV6-6
J gene: TRBJ1-2
clone size: few
CDR3 DNA: TGTGCCAGCAGGCGTCAGGGGGCGCATGGCTACACCTTC
CDR3 protein: CASRRQGAHGYTF

D gene: -
V gene: TRBV9
J gene: TRBJ1-1
clone size: -
CDR3 DNA: TGTGCCAGCAGCCACAGGTTGGGCACTGAAGCTTTCTTT
CDR3 protein: CASSHRLGTEAFF

D gene: TRBD1
V gene: TRBV7-6
J gene: TRBJ1-3
clone size: -
CDR3 DNA: TGTGCCAGCAGCGCCTTCGTAGGACAGGGGAGCTCTGGAAACACCATATATTTT
CDR3 protein: CASSAFVGQGSSGNTIYF

D gene: -
V gene: TRBV12-3/TRBV12-4
J gene: TRBJ2-5
clone size: -
CDR3 DNA: TGTGCCAGCAGCCGAGAAGAGACCCAGTACTTC
CDR3 protein: CASSREETQYF

D gene: -
V gene: TRBV7-9
J gene: TRBJ1-1
clone size: -
CDR3 DNA: TGTGCCAGCAGCTTACGGGGGGACGACGAAGCTTTCTTT
CDR3 protein: CASSLRGDDEAFF

D gene: -
V gene: TRBV5-1
J gene: TRBJ1-1
clone size: -
CDR3 DNA: TGCGCCAGCAGCTTAGGGGCCCCGAGGACTGAAGCTTTCTTT
CDR3 protein: CASSLGAPRTEAFF

D gene: -
V gene: TRBV19
J gene: TRBJ1-3
clone size: -
CDR3 DNA: TGTGCCAGTAGTACAATTGGCCGATCCTCTGGAAACACCATATATTTT
CDR3 protein: CASSTIGRSSGNTIYF

D gene: TRBD2
V gene: TRBV14
J gene: TRBJ2-1
clone size: -
CDR3 DNA: TGTGCCAGCAGCCTACTCCTCCTAGCGGGAGGCACCAATGAGCAGTTCTTC
CDR3 protein: CASSLLLLAGGTNEQFF

D gene: -
V gene: TRBV6-2/TRBV6-3
J gene: TRBJ1-4
clone size: -
CDR3 DNA: TGTGCCAGCAGTTACGGGTTTCGGGATGAAAAACTGTTTTTT
CDR3 protein: CASSYGFRDEKLFF

D gene: -
V gene: TRBV5-4
J gene: TRBJ2-7
clone size: once
CDR3 DNA: TGTGCCAGCAGCGCGGGCGGTTGGGACTCCTACGAGCAGTACTTC
CDR3 protein: CASSAGGWDSYEQYF

D gene: TRBD1
V gene: TRBV6-2/TRBV6-3
J gene: TRBJ2-6
clone size: -
CDR3 DNA: TGTGCCAGCAGTTACACAAACAGGGGGCGCATCTCTGGGGCCAACGTCCTGACTTTC
CDR3 protein: CASSYTNRGRISGANVLTF

D gene: -
V gene: TRBV18
J gene: TRBJ1-1
clone size: -
CDR3 DNA: TGTGCCAGCTCACCTCGGTGGAACACTGAAGCTTTCTTT
CDR3 protein: CASSPRWNTEAFF

D gene: TRBD2
V gene: TRBV5-6
J gene: TRBJ2-2
clone size: -
CDR3 DNA: TGTGCCAGCGAAAACCCGGGCGGGAGTTTCACCGGGGAGCTGTTTTTT
CDR3 protein: CASENPGGSFTGELFF

D gene: -
V gene: TRBV28
J gene: TRBJ1-3
clone size: -
CDR3 DNA: TGTGCCAGCAGTTTACGTACGACAGGAGTATCTGGAAACACCATATATTTT
CDR3 protein: CASSLRTTGVSGNTIYF

D gene: TRBD2
V gene: TRBV28
J gene: TRBJ2-7
clone size: few
CDR3 DNA: TGTGCCAGCAGTTTGGGAGCGGGGGGGTCCTACGAGCAGTACTTC
CDR3 protein: CASSLGAGGSYEQYF